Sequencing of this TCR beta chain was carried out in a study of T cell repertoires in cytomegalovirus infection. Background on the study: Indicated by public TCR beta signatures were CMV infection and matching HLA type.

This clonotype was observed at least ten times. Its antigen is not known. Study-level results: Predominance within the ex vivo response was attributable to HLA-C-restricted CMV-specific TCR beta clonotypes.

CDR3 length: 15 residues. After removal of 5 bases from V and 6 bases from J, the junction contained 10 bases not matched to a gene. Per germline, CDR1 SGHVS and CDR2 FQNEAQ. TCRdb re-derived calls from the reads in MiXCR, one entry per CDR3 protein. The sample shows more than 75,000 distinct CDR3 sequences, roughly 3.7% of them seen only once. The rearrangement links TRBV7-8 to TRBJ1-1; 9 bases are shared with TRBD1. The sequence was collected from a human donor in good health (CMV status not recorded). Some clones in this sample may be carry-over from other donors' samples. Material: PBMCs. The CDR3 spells CASSPWGGQGAEAFF. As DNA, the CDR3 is TGTGCCAGCAGCCCCTGGGGGGGACAGGGAGCTGAAGCTTTCTTT.